What follows are 10 T cell receptor beta chains derived from one specimen sequenced in a study of T cells in Graves' hyperthyroidism and ophthalmopathy. Authors of the study amplified TCR beta CDR3 regions from RNA transcripts. HTBI primers were used for first-round RT-PCR of the TCR CDR3. MiXCR was run by TCRdb on the multiplex PCR reads, yielding one entry per CDR3 protein. Of around 420,000 distinct CDR3 sequences listed, roughly an eighth are singletons. The source material was blood. Receptor source: a woman aged 18-29 years with Graves' hyperthyroidism.

The V and J genes are TRBV7-3 and TRBJ2-2; D not resolved. The CDR3 runs to 14 residues. Trimming cost V 2 bases and J 3 bases, with 7 bases left between them. The V gene's germline CDR1 is SGHTA and CDR2 FQGTGA. The CDR3 coding sequence is TGTGCCAGCAGCTTAGACTTGTACACCGGGGAGCTGTTTTTT. This gives the protein CASSLDLYTGELFF.

This clonotype was counted at least ten times. The chain carries TRBV6-2 or TRBV6-3 and TRBJ2-1; no definite D call. The CDR3 sequence is 14 residues long. Germline V gives CDR1 MNHEY, CDR2 SVGEGT. The V end was cut by 6 bases, the J end by 7 bases, with 16 bases between. CDR3 protein: CASRKYSDGNEQFF. DNA for the CDR3: TGTGCCAGCAGAAAATACTCGGATGGAAATGAGCAGTTCTTC.

This chain connects TRBV20-1 to TRBJ2-3, with TRBD2 matching over 9 bases. This CDR3 contains 15 residues. Germline CDR1 DFQATT, CDR2 SNEGSKA (reference sequence). V lost 5 bases, J lost 2 bases, and 8 bases stayed unmatched. The CDR3 loop reads CSAPSSGILTDTQYF. CDR3 in DNA: TGCAGTGCTCCCTCTAGCGGGATTCTCACAGATACGCAGTATTTT.

The chain has TRBV6-1 and TRBJ1-2; TRBD1 agrees at 8 bases. There are 15 residues in the CDR3. Looked up from germline, CDR1 is MNHNS and CDR2 is SASEGT. With V trimmed by 0 bases and J by 6 bases, 6 bases remained unmatched. CDR3 sequence reads: CASSEARQGSDGYTF. The CDR3 region has the DNA TGTGCCAGCAGTGAAGCTCGACAGGGGTCGGATGGCTACACCTTC.

This clonotype was counted at least ten times. The gene calls are TRBV6-1 and TRBJ2-7; no clear D. In germline, CDR1 is MNHNS, CDR2 SASEGT. This CDR3 has 14 residues. Between the trimmed V and J ends, which lost 4 bases and 0 bases, there was a span of 10 bases. CDR3 region: CASSGHQLSYEQYF. CDR3 nucleotide sequence: TGTGCCAGCAGTGGACACCAACTCTCCTACGAGCAGTACTTC.

To note about this clonotype: Here the CDR3 omits its conserved ending phenylalanine or tryptophan, so a read error is the likely source. This chain uses TRBV7-9 with TRBJ2-7; perhaps TRBD1 as D (6 bases). V lost 5 bases and J lost 0, with 14 bases in between. Germline CDR1 and CDR2: SEHNR and FQNEAQ (reference sequence). CDR3 length: 15 residues. The CDR3 DNA follows: TGTGCCAGCAGCACAGGGACGGAGAGCTCCTACGAGCAGTACCTC. Its translation: CASSTGTESSYEQYL.

Only a few counts were recorded for this clonotype. A much larger clonotype is one base distant, so this may be a read error. This chain uses TRBV11-1 with TRBJ2-1; D is perhaps TRBD1 (6 bases). Trimming left V 8 bases short and J 0 bases short, with 17 bases between. CDR3 length equals 16 residues. Germline assignment: CDR1 SGHAT and CDR2 FQDESV (reference sequence). In nucleotides, the CDR3 is TGTGCCAGCGGCCCAAGGACAGATAGCTCCTACAATGAGCAGTTCTTC. Protein product: CASGPRTDSSYNEQFF.

This clonotype came up many times. The V call is TRBV6-1, the J call TRBJ1-4, with 7 bases that match TRBD1. CDR1 is MNHNS and CDR2 is SASEGT in the germline V gene. V shed 10 bases and J 0 bases; nucleotides not matched to a gene: 14. This CDR3 region has 17 residues. The CDR3 DNA reads TGTGCCACCAACGGACAGGCATCTCCGGCAACTAATGAAAAACTGTTTTTT. Amino acid sequence: CATNGQASPATNEKLFF.

This clonotype has only one observation. The V gene is TRBV12-3 or TRBV12-4, the J gene TRBJ1-4; 9 bases agree with TRBD1. V was clipped by 6 bases and J by 8 bases; unmatched bases: 16. This CDR3 spans 17 amino acids. The chain's CDR3 is CASSYRPTGGGKEKLFF. The CDR3 DNA follows: TGTGCCAGCAGCTACCGACCCACAGGGGGCGGGAAGGAAAAACTGTTTTTT.

This clonotype was seen ten or more times. The chain carries TRBV7-9 and TRBJ2-5; the match to TRBD2 covers 11 bases. V gave up 4 bases and J gave up 5 bases; unmatched junction bases: 15. The CDR3 has 18 residues. Germline V gives CDR1 SEHNR, CDR2 FQNEAQ (reference sequence). The CDR3 DNA reads TGTGCCAGCAGCTCCCTGGTACTAGCGGGAGCCCACGAGGAGACCCAGTACTTC. It yields the protein CASSSLVLAGAHEETQYF.